This T cell receptor (beta chain) emerged from a study of shared T cell receptors in the human thymus. Profiled with immunoSEQ multiplex PCR; TCRdb holds only in-frame clones, not every one. This sample yields 600,000 to 900,000 clones, of which 70% to 90% are seen a single time; around 0.01% belongs to the top ten. These data also featured in a second study, about human thymus T cells. Turning to that study: Donation came from healthy Finnish infants having corrective surgery for congenital heart defects. During corrective heart surgery, resections were taken, and the thymus tissue came from them. Thymic and blood repertoires appeared to display a bias in their usage of V and J genes. In unrelated individuals, thymic repertoires overlapped highly, according to related research.

The source of this sequence is a girl under three years old with a congenital heart defect. The material sequenced was thymocytes.

CDR3 sequence: CASNRPGTGNTGELFF. For the CDR3, the DNA is TGTGCCAGTAACCGGCCGGGGACAGGGAACACCGGGGAGCTGTTTTTT. The chain couples TRBV19 to TRBJ2-2; 8 positions match TRBD1. CDR3 length equals 16 residues. Germline values: CDR1 LNHDA, CDR2 SQIVND (reference sequence). V shed 7 bases and J 1 base; nucleotides not matched to a gene: 8. Full variable domain (missing parts from reference TRBV19 and TRBJ2-2): DGGITQSPKYLFRKEGQNVTLSCEQNLNHDAMYWYRQDPGQGLRLIYYSQIVNDFQKGDIAEGYSVSREKKESFPLTVTSAQKNPTAFYLCASNRPGTGNTGELFFGEGSRLTVL.